The rows below give T cell receptor beta chains drawn from one sample of a study of T cell repertoires in cytomegalovirus infection. TCRdb fed the reads into MiXCR, producing one record per CDR3 protein. The sample gives 200,000 or so distinct CDR3 sequences, roughly 28% of which show up once; 31% is in the top ten. Source material: PBMCs. The receptor source for this set is a human donor in good health (CMV status not recorded). Some clones in this sample may be carry-over from other donors' samples. Both conserved end residues are part of each CDR3. A D gene is named only where the DNA matches it firmly. Clone size is shown for a subset of rows, as once, few, many or a class of expanded clone.

d_gene | j_gene | v_gene | abundance | CDR3aa | CDR3nt
NA | TRBJ2-1 | TRBV29-1 | NA | CSCLAASSYNEQFF | TGCAGCTGCTTAGCGGCCAGCTCCTACAATGAGCAGTTCTTC
NA | TRBJ1-3 | TRBV29-1 | NA | CSVETQGASGNTIYF | TGCAGCGTTGAAACCCAAGGGGCCTCAGGAAACACCATATATTTT
TRBD2 | TRBJ2-3 | TRBV5-1 | NA | CASSSSGGAPPQYF | TGCGCCAGCAGCTCTAGCGGGGGGGCCCCCCCACAGTATTTT
NA | TRBJ2-7 | TRBV6-6 | few | CASSWGFSTSYEQYF | TGTGCCAGCAGTTGGGGGTTCTCCACTTCCTACGAGCAGTACTTC
NA | TRBJ2-1 | TRBV7-2 | few | CASSLERSVNEQFF | TGTGCCAGCAGCTTAGAAAGGAGTGTCAATGAGCAGTTCTTC
NA | TRBJ1-2 | TRBV20-1 | many | CSSSKDSVAYGYTF | TGCAGTTCCAGCAAGGACAGCGTTGCCTATGGCTACACCTTC
NA | TRBJ1-2 | TRBV6-6 | NA | CASSDAGLYNYGYTF | TGTGCCAGCAGTGACGCCGGGTTATATAACTATGGCTACACCTTC
NA | TRBJ2-5 | TRBV14 | NA | CASAGTDEGTQYF | TGTGCCAGCGCCGGGACTGACGAGGGGACCCAGTACTTC
NA | TRBJ2-1 | TRBV24-1 | few | CATSDVRDPERRQFF | TGTGCCACCAGTGACGTCCGGGACCCCGAGAGGAGGCAGTTCTTC
TRBD1 | TRBJ1-2 | TRBV30 | once | CAWRGDRGRRGYTF | TGTGCCTGGAGAGGTGACAGGGGTCGACGCGGCTACACCTTC
NA | TRBJ1-2 | TRBV7-9 | NA | CASILDGSGGYTF | TGTGCCAGCATCTTAGATGGGTCGGGCGGCTACACCTTC
TRBD1 | TRBJ1-4 | TRBV7-2 | once | CASSPTPSFRGYEKLLF | TGTGCCAGCAGCCCAACACCCTCGTTCAGGGGGTACGAAAAACTGCTTTTT
NA | TRBJ2-3 | TRBV5-4 | NA | CASSLDLSHSTDTQYF | TGTGCCAGCAGCTTGGATCTGTCTCACAGCACAGATACGCAGTATTTT
NA | TRBJ2-5 | TRBV7-2 | NA | CASSFRAGGETQYF | TGTGCCAGCAGCTTTCGTGCCGGCGGAGAGACCCAGTACTTC
NA | TRBJ1-6 | TRBV5-8 | NA | CASSLSYNSPLHF | TGTGCCAGCAGCCTCTCCTATAATTCACCCCTCCACTTT
NA | TRBJ1-1 | TRBV28 | few | CASSLHPDEAFF | TGTGCCAGCAGTTTACACCCAGATGAAGCTTTCTTT
TRBD1 | TRBJ2-7 | TRBV7-9 | few | CASSFLGTGVEQYF | TGTGCCAGCAGCTTTTTAGGGACAGGGGTCGAGCAGTACTTC
TRBD1 | TRBJ1-1 | TRBV11-3 | many | CASSPGQLNTEAFF | TGTGCCAGCAGCCCGGGACAGCTGAACACTGAAGCTTTCTTT
NA | TRBJ1-4 | TRBV5-5 | few | CASSFHPRPGGEKLFF | TGTGCCAGCAGCTTCCATCCACGGCCCGGAGGTGAAAAACTGTTTTTT
NA | TRBJ2-7 | TRBV19 | few | CASSMPGEGSYEQYF | TGTGCCAGTAGTATGCCGGGGGAAGGATCCTACGAGCAGTACTTC
TRBD1 | TRBJ2-6 | TRBV19 | few | CATTTGTANVLTF | TGTGCCACTACGACAGGGACGGCCAACGTCCTGACTTTC
NA | TRBJ2-3 | TRBV27 | many | CASSLAYPPGRGITDTQYF | TGTGCCAGCAGTCTCGCCTACCCGCCCGGGCGGGGCATCACAGATACGCAGTATTTT
NA | TRBJ1-6 | TRBV6-6 | few | CASSYRGSYNSPLHF | TGTGCCAGCAGTTACCGGGGTTCCTATAATTCACCCCTCCACTTT
NA | TRBJ2-7 | TRBV5-1 | NA | CASSLVPDVAYEQYF | TGCGCCAGCAGCCTAGTACCGGACGTAGCCTACGAGCAGTACTTC
NA | TRBJ1-1 | TRBV20-1 | NA | CSARLVDRNTEAFF | TGCAGTGCTAGACTTGTTGACAGGAACACTGAAGCTTTCTTT
NA | TRBJ1-1 | TRBV14 | NA | CASSLLPGVTEAFF | TGTGCCAGCAGCCTCTTACCGGGGGTCACTGAAGCTTTCTTT
NA | TRBJ2-5 | TRBV5-6 | NA | CASSLAFSTTQETQYF | TGTGCCAGCAGCTTGGCCTTTAGTACTACCCAAGAGACCCAGTACTTC
TRBD2 | TRBJ2-3 | TRBV6-6 | few | CASGRGRTDTQYF | TGTGCCAGCGGGAGGGGACGGACAGATACGCAGTATTTT
NA | TRBJ1-6 | TRBV7-2 | NA | CASSYAYSPLHF | TGTGCCAGCAGTTACGCCTATTCACCCCTCCACTTT
TRBD2 | TRBJ2-7 | TRBV7-8 | NA | CASSLGGGGYEQYF | TGTGCCAGCAGCTTAGGGGGGGGTGGGTACGAGCAGTACTTC
NA | TRBJ1-2 | TRBV29-1 | NA | CSVRDPYGYTF | TGCAGCGTTCGTGATCCATATGGCTACACCTTC
TRBD2 | TRBJ2-5 | TRBV7-9 | NA | CASCSGGDEETQYF | TGTGCCAGCTGCTCCGGGGGGGATGAAGAGACCCAGTACTTC
NA | TRBJ2-7 | TRBV20-1 | NA | CSGSGAEGEQYF | TGCAGTGGTAGTGGGGCAGAAGGCGAGCAGTACTTC
NA | TRBJ2-5 | TRBV10-3 | NA | CAISADETQYF | TGTGCCATCTCCGCCGATGAGACCCAGTACTTC
TRBD2 | TRBJ2-4 | TRBV20-1 | NA | CSTRRGLAGENIQYF | TGCAGTACTAGACGGGGACTAGCGGGGGAAAACATTCAGTACTTC
TRBD2 | TRBJ2-1 | TRBV7-3 | few | CASSLGGVTHNEQFF | TGTGCCAGCAGCCTCGGGGGGGTTACTCACAATGAGCAGTTCTTC
TRBD2 | TRBJ2-1 | TRBV7-2 | NA | CASSFPGGIAGGLEQFF | TGTGCCAGCAGCTTCCCGGGGGGGATAGCGGGGGGGTTGGAGCAGTTCTTC
NA | TRBJ2-2 | TRBV7-4 | few | CASSSPGPGNTGELFF | TGTGCCAGCAGCTCCCCCGGGCCAGGGAACACCGGGGAGCTGTTTTTT
NA | TRBJ2-7 | TRBV20-1 | few | CSARDPIGGYEQYF | TGCAGTGCTAGAGATCCCATCGGGGGCTACGAGCAGTACTTC
NA | TRBJ1-2 | TRBV6-5 | few | CASSYSVTRGYTF | TGTGCCAGCAGTTATAGTGTGACGAGGGGCTACACCTTC
NA | TRBJ1-6 | TRBV14 | NA | CASSQEVTNSPLHF | TGTGCCAGCAGCCAAGAAGTAACTAATTCACCCCTCCACTTT
NA | TRBJ1-1 | TRBV7-9 | many | CASSPDSEAFF | TGTGCCAGCAGCCCGGACAGTGAAGCTTTCTTT
NA | TRBJ2-1 | TRBV12-3/TRBV12-4 | few | CASSLAGFTVNEQFF | TGTGCCAGCAGTTTGGCAGGCTTCACGGTTAATGAGCAGTTCTTC
TRBD2 | TRBJ2-1 | TRBV5-1 | few | CASSNSPGLANNEQFF | TGCGCCAGCAGCAATTCCCCGGGACTAGCCAATAATGAGCAGTTCTTC
NA | TRBJ1-2 | TRBV20-1 | NA | CSARDRSGRGVVGYTF | TGCAGTGCTAGAGATAGGTCCGGCCGCGGTGTTGTTGGCTACACCTTC
TRBD2 | TRBJ2-7 | TRBV6-2/TRBV6-3 | few | CASSPRLADTYEQYF | TGTGCCAGCAGTCCTCGACTAGCGGACACCTACGAGCAGTACTTC
NA | TRBJ1-1 | TRBV10-3 | many | CAISESRGLGTNTEAFF | TGTGCCATCAGTGAGTCTCGGGGGTTAGGGACAAACACTGAAGCTTTCTTT
NA | TRBJ2-1 | TRBV11-2 | few | CASSLEYYNEQFF | TGTGCCAGCAGCTTAGAATACTACAATGAGCAGTTCTTC
NA | TRBJ2-3 | TRBV6-2/TRBV6-3 | NA | CASSPWDEGTDTQYF | TGTGCCAGCAGTCCCTGGGATGAGGGCACAGATACGCAGTATTTT
TRBD1 | TRBJ1-5 | TRBV7-8 | NA | CASSRFGTATGQPQLF | TGTGCCAGCAGCCGATTTGGGACAGCAACAGGTCAGCCCCAGCTTTTT
TRBD1 | TRBJ1-1 | TRBV6-1 | NA | CASTPGQLNTDAFF | TGTGCCAGCACCCCGGGACAGCTTAACACTGATGCTTTCTTT
NA | TRBJ1-2 | TRBV7-8 | NA | CASSLSEGIDHYGYTF | TGTGCCAGCAGCTTATCGGAGGGGATAGATCACTATGGCTACACCTTC
TRBD2 | TRBJ2-1 | TRBV12-3/TRBV12-4 | many | CASSLSGGYNEQFF | TGTGCCAGCAGTTTAAGCGGGGGTTACAATGAGCAGTTCTTC